This T cell receptor (beta chain) appears in the sequencing data of a study of cytomegalovirus exposure and HLA in healthy donors. Across the study: A prior study identified approximately 120 million unique TCR beta sequences from about 180 million T cells.

The PCR was carried out with 60 Vbeta primers and 13 Jbeta primers. TCRdb's copy holds only in-frame clones and misses some; the assay was immunoSEQ multiplex PCR. The repertoire holds approximately 150,000 clones, 77% seen once, with 2% to 3% in the top ten. As for this clone: Antigen specificity is unknown.

Study conclusions and caveats: Common viral pathogens seemed, in a later analysis, to connect with several of the most significant clusters. A missense variant in DCLRE1C was later tied to TCR beta V- and J-gene trimming. CMV serostatus stood as the only immune exposure information on hand.

The clonotype comes from a woman between 40 and 55 years old in good health and CMV-seropositive. The sample consisted of PBMCs.

CDR3 DNA: TGCGCCAGCAGCTCGCCCGGGACAGGGAACTCACCCCTCCACTTT. Translating gives CASSSPGTGNSPLHF. The chain employs TRBV5-1 and TRBJ1-6, with TRBD1 identical over 9 bases. CDR1 is SGHRS, CDR2 YFSETQ, per germline. The CDR3 has 15 residues. The J segment lost 10 bases and the V segment lost 3 bases, leaving 8 bases of the junction unmatched.